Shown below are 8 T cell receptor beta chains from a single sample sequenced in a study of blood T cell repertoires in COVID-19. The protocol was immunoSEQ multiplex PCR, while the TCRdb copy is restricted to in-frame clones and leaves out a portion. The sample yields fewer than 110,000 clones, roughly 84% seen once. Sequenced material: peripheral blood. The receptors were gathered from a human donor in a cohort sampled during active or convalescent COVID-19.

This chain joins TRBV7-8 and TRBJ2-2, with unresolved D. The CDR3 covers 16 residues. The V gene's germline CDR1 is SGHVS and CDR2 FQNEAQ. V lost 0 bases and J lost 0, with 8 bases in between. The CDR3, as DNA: TGTGCCAGCAGCTTAGCGCAAGCTACGAACACCGGGGAGCTGTTTTTT. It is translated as CASSLAQATNTGELFF.

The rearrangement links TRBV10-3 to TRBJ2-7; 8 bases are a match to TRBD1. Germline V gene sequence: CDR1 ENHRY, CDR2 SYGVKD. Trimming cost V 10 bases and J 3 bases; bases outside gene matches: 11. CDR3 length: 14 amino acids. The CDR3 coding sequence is TGTGCCAGCAGAGGACAGGGAAATATCTACGAGCAGTACTTC. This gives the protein CASRGQGNIYEQYF.

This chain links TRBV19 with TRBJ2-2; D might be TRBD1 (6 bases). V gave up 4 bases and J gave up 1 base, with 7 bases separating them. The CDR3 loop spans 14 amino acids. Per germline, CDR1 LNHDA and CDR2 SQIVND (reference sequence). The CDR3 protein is CASSKQGNTGELFF. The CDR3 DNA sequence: TGTGCCAGTAGTAAACAGGGGAACACCGGGGAGCTGTTTTTT.

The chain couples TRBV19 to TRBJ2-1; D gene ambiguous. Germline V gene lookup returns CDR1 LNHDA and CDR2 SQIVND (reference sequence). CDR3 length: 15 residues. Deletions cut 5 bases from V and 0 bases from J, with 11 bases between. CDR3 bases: TGTGCCAGTAGTCCCCCGGAGAGCTCCTACAATGAGCAGTTCTTC. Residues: CASSPPESSYNEQFF.

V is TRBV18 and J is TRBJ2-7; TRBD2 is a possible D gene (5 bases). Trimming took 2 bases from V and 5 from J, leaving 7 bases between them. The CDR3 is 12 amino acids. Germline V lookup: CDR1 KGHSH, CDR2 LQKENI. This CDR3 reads CASSPGSDEQYF. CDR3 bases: TGTGCCAGCTCACCAGGGAGCGACGAGCAGTACTTC.

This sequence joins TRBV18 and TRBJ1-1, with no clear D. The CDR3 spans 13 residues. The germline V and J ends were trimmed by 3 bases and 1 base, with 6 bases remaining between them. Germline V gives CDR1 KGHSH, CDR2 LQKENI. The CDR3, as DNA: TGTGCCAGCTCACCTGCCGGGAACACTGAAGCTTTCTTT. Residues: CASSPAGNTEAFF.

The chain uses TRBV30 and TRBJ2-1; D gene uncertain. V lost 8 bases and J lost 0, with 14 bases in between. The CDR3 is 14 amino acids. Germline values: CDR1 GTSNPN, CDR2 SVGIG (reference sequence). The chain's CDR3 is CARREASSYNEQFF. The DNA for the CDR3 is TGTGCCCGACGCGAAGCGAGCTCCTACAATGAGCAGTTCTTC.

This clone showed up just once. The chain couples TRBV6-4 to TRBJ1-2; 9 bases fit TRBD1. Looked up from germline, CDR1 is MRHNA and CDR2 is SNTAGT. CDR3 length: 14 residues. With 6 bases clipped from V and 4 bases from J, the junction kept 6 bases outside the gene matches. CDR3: CASSPGTGSYGYTF. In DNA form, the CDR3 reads TGTGCCAGCAGCCCCGGGACAGGGAGCTATGGCTACACCTTC.